This T cell receptor (beta chain) was identified during a study of T-cell reconstitution after alpha-beta-depleted transplantation in children. In germline, CDR1 is SGHRS, CDR2 YFSETQ. The CDR3 sequence is 16 residues long. Deletions cut 3 bases from V and 1 base from J, with 16 bases between. Using unique molecular identifiers, the investigators prepared the TCRbeta library. TCRdb called the PCR reads again in MiXCR, with one record for every CDR3 protein. The top ten clones hold about 28% of a sample with about 980,000 distinct CDR3 sequences, 25% to 35% of them seen once. In its sample, this clonotype was seen a few times. The antigen is undetermined. Whole-study results and caveats: Newly produced T cells mostly provided counts and TCRbeta diversity after one year, as hyperexpanded clones declined. For some patients, TCRbeta diversity was high at day 60 because of recipient T cells and thymic progenitors that survived. Several hundred graft clones that had expanded were reportedly the source of alpha-beta T cells about two months after transplant.

This rearrangement joins TRBV5-1 to TRBJ1-1, with D tentatively TRBD1 (6 bases). The sequenced sample was PBMCs, mostly from graft donor cells, obtained 360 days after TCRalphabeta/CD19-depleted stem cell transplant. This receptor was taken from a boy younger than two who had a stem cell transplant for SCID, so the T cells may come from the graft donor. The CDR3 reads CASSYTGTPPNTEAFF. CDR3 sequence (DNA): TGCGCCAGCAGCTATACCGGGACACCTCCGAACACTGAAGCTTTCTTT.